A single sample gave rise to the 13 T cell receptor beta chains below, sequenced in a study of blood T cell repertoires in COVID-19. Assay used: immunoSEQ multiplex PCR; TCRdb lists only in-frame clones, some missing. The sample contains approximately 140,000 clones, around 81% of which appear only once. The source material was peripheral blood. Source of these receptors: a human donor with acute or convalescent COVID-19. The donor label of this sample is uncertain.

On this clone: Other DNA sequences in this specimen translate into the identical CDR3. This rearrangement joins TRBV10-3 to TRBJ1-2; TRBD1 matches at 7 bases. Germline V gene lookup returns CDR1 ENHRY and CDR2 SYGVKD. V lost 4 bases to trimming and J lost 5 bases; unmatched junction nucleotides: 1. This CDR3 spans 12 amino acids. The chain's CDR3 is CAISGQGYGYTF. CDR3 bases: TGTGCCATCAGTGGACAGGGTTATGGCTACACCTTC.

Comment on this clone: Different DNA sequences within this sample yield the same CDR3. This sequence joins TRBV30 and TRBJ1-2, with 9 bases lining up with TRBD1. Per the germline V gene, CDR1 is GTSNPN and CDR2 is SVGIG (reference sequence). Losses at the gene ends were 3 bases for V and 5 bases for J; bases not matched to a gene: 4. This CDR3 has 13 residues. The CDR3 DNA reads as TGTGCCTGGAGGGGACAGGGAGGGTATGGCTACACCTTC. It specifies CAWRGQGGYGYTF.

This chain uses TRBV13 with TRBJ1-6, with D perhaps TRBD1 (5 bases). V was pared by 4 bases and J by 5 bases, with 15 bases between. This CDR3 region has 16 residues. Germline V CDR1 and CDR2: PRHDT, FYEKMQ (reference sequence). DNA of the CDR3: TGTGCCAGCAGCTCGCAGATGGGGCAGGATAATTCACCCCTCCACTTT. The encoded protein is CASSSQMGQDNSPLHF.

CDR3: CASSGQGATGNTIYF. In DNA form, the CDR3 reads TGTGCCAGCAGTGGACAGGGGGCAACTGGAAACACCATATATTTT. The J gene is TRBJ1-3, the V gene TRBV2, with 10 bases lining up with TRBD1. This CDR3 has 15 amino acids. The V and J ends lost 4 bases and 2 bases, in that order; junction bases with no gene match: 2. Looked up from germline, CDR1 is SNHLY and CDR2 is FYNNEI. Drawing the rest from reference TRBV2 and TRBJ1-3, the complete variable domain is EPEVTQTPSHQVTQMGQEVILRCVPISNHLYFYWYRQILGQKVEFLVSFYNNEISEKSEIFDDQFSVERPDGSNFTLKIRSTKLEDSAMYFCASSGQGATGNTIYFGEGSWLTVV.

The chain couples TRBV12-3 or TRBV12-4 to TRBJ1-4; no reliable D call. The CDR3 sequence is 12 residues long. V shed 7 bases and J shed 1 base, with 4 bases lying between them. The CDR3, as DNA: TGTGCCAGCACTAGAACTAATGAAAAACTGTTTTTT. It codes for CASTRTNEKLFF.

CDR3 DNA: TGTGCCAGCAGCCTGCTCGAGGCCTCCTACAATGAGCAGTTCTTC. Amino acids: CASSLLEASYNEQFF. The gene calls are TRBV5-5 and TRBJ2-1; D gene ambiguous. Germline assignment: CDR1 SGHKS and CDR2 YYEKEE (reference sequence). CDR3 length equals 15 residues. V gave up 4 bases and J gave up 0 bases, with 11 bases separating them.

V usage is TRBV24-1 and J usage is TRBJ1-1, with D tentatively TRBD1 (6 bases). V dropped 3 bases and J dropped 1 base, with 8 bases sitting between them. Germline-derived CDR1 and CDR2 are KGHDR and SFDVKD. The CDR3 is made up of 14 amino acids. In DNA, the CDR3 is TGTGCCACCAGTGATGACAGGACGAACACTGAAGCTTTCTTT. Protein product: CATSDDRTNTEAFF.

The sample holds a few counts of this clone. The chain uses TRBV7-2 and TRBJ2-1; TRBD1 might be the D (6 bases). CDR3 length equals 15 residues. Trimming removed 3 bases from V and 3 bases from J, with 12 bases in between. Germline values: CDR1 SGHTA, CDR2 FQGNSA. The CDR3 here is CASSFQADSYNEQFF. The DNA for the CDR3 is TGTGCCAGCAGCTTTCAAGCGGACAGCTACAATGAGCAGTTCTTC.

In DNA, the CDR3 is TGTGCCAGCAGTGCAGGGGCTGATGAAAAACTGTTTTTT. This codes for CASSAGADEKLFF. The chain combines TRBV2 with TRBJ1-4; tentatively, D is TRBD1 (6 bases). This CDR3 has 13 amino acids. V was cut by 4 bases and J by 6 bases, with 9 bases left in between. The V gene's germline CDR1 is SNHLY and CDR2 FYNNEI.

This chain uses TRBV6-5 with TRBJ1-2; 7 positions agree with TRBD1. V shed 6 bases, J shed 8 bases, and the junction held 9 bases outside the gene matches. The length of the CDR3 is 13 residues. Germline V lookup: CDR1 MNHEY, CDR2 SVGAGI. The CDR3 DNA reads as TGTGCCAGCAGCCGACAGGGTTACGACGGCTACACCTTC. This codes for CASSRQGYDGYTF.

V usage is TRBV21-1 and J usage is TRBJ2-6; the table's D gene call, TRBD2, was not cross checked with the DNA. TRBV21-1 represents a pseudogene. The CDR3 runs to 16 residues. CDR3 loop: CASSKAEVSGANVLTF. CDR3 sequence (DNA): TGTGCCAGCAGCAAAGCGGAGGTCTCTGGGGCCAACGTCCTGACTTTC.

The J gene is TRBJ2-1, the V gene TRBV13, with 8 nucleotides matching TRBD2. This CDR3 region has 16 residues. CDR1 and CDR2 from the germline V gene are PRHDT and FYEKMQ (reference sequence). Trimming at V came to 3 bases and at J to 6 bases, leaving 10 bases not matched to a gene. The CDR3 coding sequence is TGTGCCAGCAGCTTTACGCGGGGGGCCGCCGGCAATGAGCAGTTCTTC. Translating it yields CASSFTRGAAGNEQFF. Using reference TRBV13 and TRBJ2-1 for the parts outside the CDR3, the full variable domain is AAGVIQSPRHLIKEKRETATLKCYPIPRHDTVYWYQQGPGQDPQFLISFYEKMQSDKGSIPDRFSAQQFSDYHSELNMSSLELGDSALYFCASSFTRGAAGNEQFFGPGTRLTVL.

This clone came up once. This rearrangement joins TRBV29-1 to TRBJ2-1; possibly TRBD2 for D (7 bases). The V end was cut by 7 bases, the J end by 8 bases, with 18 bases between. This CDR3 is built from 13 residues. The germline CDR1 and CDR2 sequences are SQVTM and ANQGSEA. CDR3 in amino acids: CSAGGRVKYEQFF. The CDR3 region has the DNA TGCAGCGCCGGGGGGCGCGTTAAATATGAGCAGTTCTTC.